These 31 T cell receptor beta chains were all obtained from the same sample, sequenced in a study of CD8+CD57+ T cells in acquired aplastic anemia. TCR beta VDJ and CDR3 profiles were obtained from a genomic DNA template. TCRdb passed the reads through MiXCR, listing each CDR3 protein once. The sample includes about 35,000 distinct CDR3 sequences, roughly three quarters of them seen just once. Sample: sorted CD4+, CD8+, or CD8+CD57+ T cells (not recorded which) from PBMCs. The receptors originated from a human donor in good health, serving as a control.

J is TRBJ2-7 and V is TRBV13, with D maybe TRBD1 (6 bases). V lost 1 base and J lost 1, with 8 bases in between. Germline V CDR1 and CDR2: PRHDT, FYEKMQ (reference sequence). The CDR3 loop spans 14 amino acids. CDR3: CASSLEGESYEQYF. The CDR3 nucleotides read TGTGCCAGCAGCTTAGAGGGGGAATCCTACGAGCAGTACTTC. Full variable domain (remainder filled in from reference TRBV13 and TRBJ2-7): AAGVIQSPRHLIKEKRETATLKCYPIPRHDTVYWYQQGPGQDPQFLISFYEKMQSDKGSIPDRFSAQQFSDYHSELNMSSLELGDSALYFCASSLEGESYEQYFGPGTRLTVT.

The rearrangement links TRBV7-8 to TRBJ1-3; D is undetermined. This CDR3 is built from 13 residues. Germline V lookup: CDR1 SGHVS, CDR2 FQNEAQ. Deletions cut 5 bases from V and 4 bases from J, with 9 bases between. CDR3 DNA: TGTGCCAGCAGCCCTAGGACGGGAAACACCATATATTTT. It translates to CASSPRTGNTIYF.

This clonotype was seen repeatedly, ten times or more. The chain is built from TRBV4-1 and TRBJ2-7; 9 bases line up with TRBD1. This CDR3 contains 15 residues. The germline V gene has CDR1 MGHRA and CDR2 YSYEKL. V lost 3 bases to trimming and J lost 6 bases; unmatched junction nucleotides: 9. The CDR3 region has the DNA TGCGCCAGCAGCCAGGGCGGGACAGGGCTGTTCGAGCAGTACTTC. Translating gives CASSQGGTGLFEQYF.

This rearrangement joins TRBV7-6 to TRBJ2-1; 7 bases are a match to TRBD2. CDR1 and CDR2 (germline): SGHVS, FNYEAQ. The CDR3 totals 16 residues. The J segment lost 2 bases and the V segment lost 2 bases, leaving 6 bases of the junction unmatched. The CDR3 is CASSLFTGGTYNEQFF. The CDR3 DNA reads TGTGCCAGCAGCTTATTTACGGGGGGAACCTACAATGAGCAGTTCTTC.

The J gene is TRBJ1-2, the V gene TRBV29-1; D remains ambiguous. V lost 8 bases to trimming and J lost 4 bases, with 26 bases between them. CDR1 and CDR2 (germline): SQVTM, ANQGSEA. The CDR3 length is 16 residues. In nucleotides, the CDR3 is TGCAGCAGTTTAAGTTGGAACCAGGAAGTTCCCTATGGCTACACCTTC. It yields the protein CSSLSWNQEVPYGYTF.

This clonotype was seen ten or more times. V is TRBV7-2 and J is TRBJ1-2; 10 bases map to TRBD1. V dropped 3 bases and J dropped 3; count of bases not matched to a gene: 4. The germline V gene has CDR1 SGHTA and CDR2 FQGNSA. CDR3 length: 15 residues. The CDR3 nucleotides read TGTGCCAGCAGCTTGACAGGGGGCGCCGACTATGGCTACACCTTC. Its protein product is CASSLTGGADYGYTF.

A few counts support this clonotype. The chain is built from TRBV7-2 and TRBJ1-2; no firm D call. Germline assignment: CDR1 SGHTA and CDR2 FQGNSA. The V end lost 9 bases, the J end lost 5 bases, and 13 bases lay between the germline ends. The CDR3 is 12 residues long. CDR3 sequence: CASTQAQYGYTF. In nucleotides, the CDR3 is TGTGCCAGTACCCAAGCACAGTATGGCTACACCTTC.

V usage is TRBV7-6 and J usage is TRBJ2-5; no reliable D call. The V end was cut by 0 bases, the J end by 2 bases, with 7 bases between. The CDR3 spans 14 residues. Germline lookup yields CDR1 SGHVS and CDR2 FNYEAQ. The CDR3 bases are TGTGCCAGCAGCTTAGCTCCGAGGCAAGAGACCCAGTACTTC. Translating gives CASSLAPRQETQYF.

This clonotype appeared a few times. The chain combines TRBV15 with TRBJ1-2, with D unclear. Germline CDR1 and CDR2: LNHNV and YYDKDF (reference sequence). The CDR3 has 14 residues. The germline V and J ends were trimmed by 3 bases and 6 bases, with 14 bases remaining between them. The CDR3 DNA reads as TGTGCCACCAGCAGGAAAGGGATGTGGGATGGCTACACCTTC. Translation gives CATSRKGMWDGYTF. The full variable domain, with the rest looked up from reference TRBV15 and TRBJ1-2, is DAMVIQNPRYQVTQFGKPVTLSCSQTLNHNVMYWYQQKSSQAPKLLFHYYDKDFNNEADTPDNFQSRRPNTSFCFLDIRSPGLGDTAMYLCATSRKGMWDGYTFGSGTRLTVV.

This chain uses TRBV7-9 with TRBJ2-1; D not certain. Germline-derived CDR1 and CDR2 are SEHNR and FQNEAQ (reference sequence). V lost 5 bases and J lost 6, with 8 bases in between. This CDR3 is 12 amino acids long. The CDR3 DNA is TGTGCCAGCAGCCCCCCCGGCAATGAGCAGTTCTTC. It codes for CASSPPGNEQFF.

The chain combines TRBV24-1 with TRBJ2-1, with D maybe TRBD2 (6 bases). The length of the CDR3 is 12 residues. Germline lookup yields CDR1 KGHDR and CDR2 SFDVKD. The germline V and J ends were trimmed by 6 bases and 10 bases, with 12 bases remaining between them. The CDR3 protein is CATSRGGFEQFF. CDR3 bases: TGTGCCACCAGTCGCGGAGGGTTCGAGCAGTTCTTC.

V gene TRBV6-2 or TRBV6-3 combines with J gene TRBJ2-7; D uncertain. Germline CDR1 and CDR2: MNHEY and SVGEGT. The CDR3 has 13 residues. The V end lost 6 bases, the J end lost 5 bases, and 14 bases lay between the germline ends. Here the CDR3 DNA reads TGTGCCAGCAGAGCAGACATTTTGCACGAGCAGTACTTC. Translating gives CASRADILHEQYF.

V is TRBV12-3 or TRBV12-4 and J is TRBJ1-5; D call uncertain. The length of the CDR3 is 15 residues. Trimming took off 1 base at V and 2 bases at J, with 9 bases between the two ends. The CDR3 coding sequence is TGTGCCAGCAGTTTAGAGTTAGCTGGCAATCAGCCCCAGCATTTT. Amino acids: CASSLELAGNQPQHF.

The V call is TRBV10-3, the J call TRBJ2-1; the match to TRBD2 covers 8 bases. The CDR3 contains 14 residues. After removal of 8 bases from V and 5 bases from J, the junction contained 8 bases not matched to a gene. CDR1 and CDR2 (germline): ENHRY, SYGVKD. CDR3 nucleotides: TGTGCCATCGCCGGGACTAGACGCGACAATGAGCAGTTCTTC. It codes for CAIAGTRRDNEQFF.

By share, this clonotype counts as medium-sized (0.01 to 0.1%). This chain joins TRBV5-6 and TRBJ1-2; D gene uncertain. CDR3 length: 11 residues. In germline, CDR1 is SGHDT, CDR2 YYEEEE. The V end was cut by 4 bases, the J end by 4 bases, with 5 bases between. CDR3 in DNA: TGTGCCAGCAGCCCCGGCTATGGCTACACCTTC. This sequence encodes CASSPGYGYTF. The complete variable domain, with remaining parts taken from reference TRBV5-6 and TRBJ1-2, reads DAGVTQSPTHLIKTRGQQVTLRCSPKSGHDTVSWYQQALGQGPQFIFQYYEEEERQRGNFPDRFSGHQFPNYSSELNVNALLLGDSALYLCASSPGYGYTFGSGTRLTVV.

This sequence joins TRBV4-3 and TRBJ2-2, with D perhaps matching TRBD1 (6 bases). V lost 3 bases and J lost 0, with 14 bases in between. The CDR3 is 17 residues long. The germline V gene has CDR1 LGHNA and CDR2 YSLEER. CDR3 in DNA: TGCGCCAGCAGCCATAACAGGGTTGGGGCGAACACCGGGGAGCTGTTTTTT. It encodes CASSHNRVGANTGELFF.

The CDR3 loop is CAISGVANYGYTF. The CDR3 DNA follows: TGTGCCATCAGTGGAGTAGCGAACTATGGCTACACCTTC. V usage is TRBV10-3 and J usage is TRBJ1-2; D remains unclear. There are 13 residues in the CDR3. Germline CDR1 reads ENHRY; CDR2 reads SYGVKD. V was pared by 4 bases and J by 2 bases, with 8 bases between.

This chain connects TRBV10-3 to TRBJ2-3; TRBD2 aligns across 12 bases. CDR3 length: 16 amino acids. Germline CDR1 is ENHRY and CDR2 is SYGVKD. The junction had 4 bases not matched to a gene; V was cut back by 0 bases and J by 6 bases. The CDR3 spells CAISESGLAGYDTQYF. CDR3 nucleotides: TGTGCCATCAGTGAGTCGGGACTAGCGGGCTACGATACGCAGTATTTT.

The rearrangement joins TRBV2 to TRBJ2-1; D remains unclear. This CDR3 contains 12 residues. The V and J ends lost 7 bases and 8 bases respectively, with 12 bases between them. In germline, CDR1 is SNHLY, CDR2 FYNNEI. CDR3 amino acids: CASMGQGDEQFF. As DNA, the CDR3 is TGTGCCAGCATGGGCCAAGGCGATGAGCAGTTCTTC.

The V call is TRBV2, the J call TRBJ1-6; 10 nucleotides align to TRBD1. V lost 4 bases to trimming and J lost 10 bases; unmatched junction nucleotides: 7. The CDR3 totals 15 residues. CDR1 and CDR2 (germline): SNHLY, FYNNEI. The CDR3 here is CASSGIRDRGSPLHF. The CDR3 bases are TGTGCCAGCAGTGGAATACGGGACAGGGGATCACCCCTCCACTTT.

This clonotype was picked up a small number of times. The rearrangement uses TRBV19 and TRBJ1-1; D is possibly TRBD1 (6 bases). V was trimmed by 3 bases and J by 8 bases, leaving 13 bases between them. In germline, CDR1 is LNHDA, CDR2 SQIVND (reference sequence). CDR3 size: 13 residues. The CDR3 nucleotides read TGTGCCAGTAGTATGTCAGGGGTTGGGGAAGCTTTCTTT. Translated: CASSMSGVGEAFF.

The CDR3 region has the DNA TGTGCCAGCAGTGATGACTCACGGGTAAGGTTCTTC. This translates into CASSDDSRVRFF. This rearrangement joins TRBV25-1 to TRBJ2-1; D is uncertain. This CDR3 contains 12 residues. Trimming removed 3 bases at V and 15 bases at J, with 15 bases between. Germline loops: CDR1 MGHDK, CDR2 SYGVNS.

This clonotype was observed a single time. The chain links TRBV7-2 to TRBJ1-2; D unresolved. The CDR3 is made up of 12 amino acids. CDR1 is SGHTA and CDR2 is FQGNSA in the germline V gene. V was cut by 1 base and J by 12 bases, with 12 bases left in between. In DNA form, the CDR3 reads TGTGCCAGCAGCTTAGACGGCGGGTACCACACCTTC. Its protein is CASSLDGGYHTF.

This chain uses TRBV7-9 with TRBJ2-7, with a weak D call TRBD2 (7 bases). The V end lost 2 bases, the J end lost 3 bases, and 8 bases lay between the germline ends. The CDR3 loop spans 13 amino acids. CDR1 and CDR2 from the germline V gene are SEHNR and FQNEAQ (reference sequence). CDR3 bases: TGTGCCAGCAGCTTAAGGGGGGGCTACGAGCAGTACTTC. Its protein product is CASSLRGGYEQYF.

This clonotype turned up a few times. The chain links TRBV6-1 to TRBJ2-5; 12 positions agree with TRBD2. The CDR3 runs to 16 residues. V shed 7 bases, J shed 2 bases, and the junction held 8 bases outside the gene matches. In germline, CDR1 is MNHNS, CDR2 SASEGT. In DNA, the CDR3 is TGTGCCAGCATTCCAACCGGGACTAGCGGGCAAGAGACCCAGTACTTC. The encoded protein is CASIPTGTSGQETQYF.

As DNA, the CDR3 is TGTGCCACCTCGCAGCAGGGAACACCCCTCCACTTT. It specifies CATSQQGTPLHF. The chain joins TRBV2 to TRBJ1-6; D is possibly TRBD1 (5 bases). The V gene lost 10 bases and the J gene lost 11 bases, with 15 bases spanning the gap. The CDR3 runs to 12 residues. Per germline, CDR1 SNHLY and CDR2 FYNNEI.

The rearrangement joins TRBV7-2 to TRBJ2-7; possible D gene TRBD2, 5 bases. The V end lost 1 base, the J end lost 3 bases, and 13 bases lay between the germline ends. The CDR3 runs to 15 residues. Per the germline V gene, CDR1 is SGHTA and CDR2 is FQGNSA. The CDR3 spells CASSLVPGGGYEQYF. The DNA for the CDR3 is TGTGCCAGCAGCTTAGTGCCAGGAGGTGGCTACGAGCAGTACTTC.

This clonotype appeared a few times. V and J are TRBV6-1 and TRBJ2-7; the match to TRBD2 covers 12 bases. The CDR3 runs to 15 residues. Germline lookup yields CDR1 MNHNS and CDR2 SASEGT. Unmatched junction bases numbered 5, after V lost 3 bases and J lost 5 bases. The CDR3 DNA reads TGTGCCAGCAGTGAGGCGACTAGCGGGAGCGACGAGCAGTACTTC. Its translation: CASSEATSGSDEQYF.

This clonotype came up a few times. The rearrangement links TRBV29-1 to TRBJ2-7; D is perhaps TRBD1 (5 bases). V was trimmed by 1 base and J by 2 bases, leaving 12 bases between them. Germline V gene sequence: CDR1 SQVTM, CDR2 ANQGSEA. The CDR3 runs to 14 residues. DNA for the CDR3: TGCAGCGTTGAAGCTCAGGGCAGGCCCTACGAGCAGTACTTC. It yields the protein CSVEAQGRPYEQYF.

Details on this clonotype: Compared with germline, one end of the junction differs, possibly owing to a read error. The rearrangement uses TRBV25-1 and TRBJ1-1; D gene ambiguous. From germline, CDR1 is MGHDK and CDR2 SYGVNS. This CDR3 region has 12 residues. Here the CDR3 DNA reads TGTGCCAGCAGTGATCCCAGTTATGAAGCTTCCTTT. Translating it yields CASSDPSYEASF.

The chain joins TRBV20-1 to TRBJ2-2; 7 bases agree with TRBD2. The germline V gene has CDR1 DFQATT and CDR2 SNEGSKA (reference sequence). Unmatched junction bases numbered 1, after V lost 1 base and J lost 5 bases. The CDR3 consists of 13 residues. The CDR3 sequence: CSARGEGTGELFF. CDR3 DNA: TGCAGTGCTAGAGGGGAGGGGACCGGGGAGCTGTTTTTT.